These 11 T cell receptor beta chains were all obtained from the same sample, sequenced in a study of blood T cell repertoires in COVID-19 (dated by TCRdb to about 2020). Libraries were prepared through the immunoSEQ multiplex PCR assay. As stored in TCRdb, this immuneACCESS dataset retains in-frame rearrangements with V and J assigned. A fraction of the clones does not appear; measured against another copy, unresolved V genes explain less than half of the discrepancy, and the remainder lacks a known reason. The sample profile shows tens of thousands of clones; 70% to 90% of them were found once. The ten largest clonotypes hold roughly a sixth of the sample. Sequencing input: peripheral blood. The receptors were gathered from an older man with active COVID-19.

CDR3 in amino acids: CASSGTGGEGETQYF. The CDR3 DNA sequence: TGTGCCAGCAGCGGGACAGGGGGAGAGGGGGAGACCCAGTACTTC. The V call is TRBV9, the J call TRBJ2-5; 10 positions agree with TRBD1. There are 15 residues in the CDR3. The J segment lost 5 bases and the V segment lost 3 bases, leaving 7 bases of the junction unmatched. Germline V lookup: CDR1 SGDLS, CDR2 YYNGEE.

The rearrangement links TRBV9 to TRBJ2-6; TRBD1 agrees at 9 bases. V lost 0 bases and J lost 2; bases outside the gene matches: 6. The CDR3 contains 18 residues. Germline CDR1 reads SGDLS; CDR2 reads YYNGEE. Written as DNA, the CDR3 is TGTGCCAGCAGCGTAGTAACAGGGGGCGGCCCTGGGGCCAACGTCCTGACTTTC. The encoded protein is CASSVVTGGGPGANVLTF.

J is TRBJ2-5 and V is TRBV10-1, with 7 nucleotides matching TRBD2. Germline assignment: CDR1 WNHNN and CDR2 SYGVQD (reference sequence). The CDR3 has 16 amino acids. The junction had 8 bases not matched to a gene; V was cut back by 0 bases and J by 4 bases. The CDR3 reads CASSESIAGVGETQYF. The CDR3 coding sequence is TGCGCCAGCAGTGAGTCGATTGCGGGGGTGGGAGAGACCCAGTACTTC.

The chain uses TRBV6-2 or TRBV6-3 and TRBJ2-2, with a tentative D call TRBD2 (5 bases). The V gene lost 6 bases and the J gene lost 1 base, with 15 bases spanning the gap. The CDR3 length is 16 residues. Germline CDR1 reads MNHEY; CDR2 reads SVGEGT. CDR3 DNA sequence: TGTGCCAGCAGACCTACTAGAAGGTTGAACACCGGGGAGCTGTTTTTT. Protein sequence: CASRPTRRLNTGELFF.

V usage is TRBV5-1 and J usage is TRBJ1-1; tentatively, D is TRBD1 (5 bases). V was clipped by 0 bases and J by 1 base, with 19 bases between them. Germline CDR1 SGHRS, CDR2 YFSETQ. CDR3 length: 18 amino acids. The CDR3 coding sequence is TGCGCCAGCAGCTTGGTGAGGGCAGGCGGGGACCCGAACACTGAAGCTTTCTTT. It is translated as CASSLVRAGGDPNTEAFF.

The chain has TRBV19 and TRBJ1-5, with D hard to call. Germline CDR1 reads LNHDA; CDR2 reads SQIVND (reference sequence). CDR3 length: 10 amino acids. The V end lost 8 bases, the J end lost 10 bases, and 9 bases lay between the germline ends. The DNA for the CDR3 is TGTGCCAGTGGAGCAGTCCCCCAGCATTTT. Its translation is CASGAVPQHF.

The V gene is TRBV7-8, the J gene TRBJ2-5; 9 positions agree with TRBD1. This CDR3 contains 14 residues. V dropped 0 bases and J dropped 7; count of bases not matched to a gene: 3. Germline V gives CDR1 SGHVS, CDR2 FQNEAQ. CDR3 loop: CASSLAGQGATQYF. For the CDR3, the DNA is TGTGCCAGCAGCTTAGCGGGACAGGGAGCGACCCAGTACTTC.

The chain combines TRBV6-2 or TRBV6-3 with TRBJ2-1; 14 nucleotides line up with TRBD2. The CDR3 contains 17 residues. The ends lost 6 bases at V and 7 bases at J; junction bases unmatched: 11. Looked up from germline, CDR1 is MNHEY and CDR2 is SVGEGT. DNA for the CDR3: TGTGCCAGCAGCCCTAAATCCGGGACTAGCGGGGGAAATGAGCAGTTCTTC. Encoded protein: CASSPKSGTSGGNEQFF.

The chain recombines TRBV9 with TRBJ1-1, with 9 bases identical to TRBD1. Per the germline V gene, CDR1 is SGDLS and CDR2 is YYNGEE. CDR3 size: 13 residues. V dropped 0 bases and J dropped 6; count of bases not matched to a gene: 0. CDR3 sequence (DNA): TGTGCCAGCAGCGTAGGGACAGGGGCTGAAGCTTTCTTT. Its protein is CASSVGTGAEAFF.

J is TRBJ2-3 and V is TRBV5-1, with TRBD2 matching over 12 bases. This CDR3 is built from 17 residues. The germline V gene encodes CDR1 SGHRS and CDR2 YFSETQ. The junction had 6 bases not matched to a gene; V was cut back by 2 bases and J by 2 bases. CDR3 sequence: CASSLRRLAGDTDTQYF. In DNA, the CDR3 is TGCGCCAGCAGCTTACGGAGACTAGCGGGGGACACAGATACGCAGTATTTT.

V gene TRBV7-2 combines with J gene TRBJ2-2; TRBD1 matches at 7 bases. V shed 5 bases, J shed 1 base, and the junction held 7 bases outside the gene matches. The CDR3 runs 16 residues. CDR1 and CDR2 (germline): SGHTA, FQGNSA. For the CDR3, the DNA is TGTGCCAGCAGCGCGCTACAGGGGTTGAACACCGGGGAGCTGTTTTTT. Translating it yields CASSALQGLNTGELFF.